There are a few counts of the clone carrying this T cell receptor (beta chain). Its specificity is unknown. TCRdb redid the calling of the reads with MiXCR, one entry per CDR3 protein. The sample contains around 78,000 distinct CDR3 sequences, around 37% of which appear only once. The CDR3 is 14 amino acids. Germline CDR1 reads SGHVS; CDR2 reads FNYEAQ. V trimming: 5 bases; J trimming: 4 bases; junction bases outside the gene matches: 7. This sample is drawn from a study of T cell repertoires in cytomegalovirus infection. Study-level points and caveats: There were HLA-C-restricted CMV-specific TCR beta clonotypes dominating the ex vivo response.

This specimen was CD8+ T cells from cultured PBMCs, taken from culture after CMV antigen stimulation. This chain connects TRBV7-6 to TRBJ2-7; TRBD1 aligns across 8 bases. The TCR sequence derives from a human donor in good health (CMV status not recorded). Some clones in this sample may be carry-over from other donors' samples. CDR3 bases: TGTGCCAGCAGCCACGCGACAGGGGATTACGAGCAGTACTTC. Translating gives CASSHATGDYEQYF.